A selection of T cell receptor beta chains follows, all from one sample in a study of OX40 agonist ivuxolimab in advanced cancers. Assay: immunoSEQ multiplex PCR; the TCRdb copy retains only in-frame clones and omits some. Among 75,000 to 95,000 clones listed, more than 80% were seen once. The sequencing used CD4+ or CD8+ T cells sorted from blood, collected in a trial of the OX40 agonist ivuxolimab. The receptors here all came from an adult with an advanced solid tumor such as melanoma, head and neck, liver or kidney cancer. CDR3s include the opening cysteine and the closing phenylalanine or tryptophan. A D gene is named only where the DNA matches it firmly. Expanded clones get a size class; other rows say once, few or many, or leave the size out.

TRBJ1-2 | TRBV7-2 | . | . | CASRSTMHYGYTF | TGTGCCAGCAGGAGCACGATGCACTATGGCTACACCTTC
TRBJ2-3 | TRBV30 | TRBD1 | once | CAWGRGLRDTQYF | TGTGCCTGGGGCAGGGGGCTGCGCGATACGCAGTATTTT
TRBJ2-2 | TRBV28 | . | once | CASSSYRDGELFF | TGTGCCAGCAGCTCTTACAGGGACGGGGAGCTGTTTTTT
TRBJ2-1 | TRBV11-2 | . | few | CASSSGDLQFF | TGTGCCAGCTCTTCCGGCGACTTGCAGTTCTTC
TRBJ1-5 | TRBV9 | . | . | CASSVQGYSNQPQHF | TGTGCCAGCAGCGTACAGGGGTATAGCAATCAGCCCCAGCATTTT
TRBJ1-1 | TRBV7-9 | . | . | CAFRKPSGMNTEAFF | TGTGCTTTTCGTAAGCCGTCGGGAATGAACACTGAAGCTTTCTTT
TRBJ2-7 | TRBV5-1 | . | . | CASSIQGRAYEQYF | TGCGCCAGCTCCATACAGGGACGGGCCTACGAGCAGTACTTC
TRBJ2-1 | TRBV9 | . | . | CASSPGVYNEQFF | TGTGCCAGCAGCCCAGGGGTTTACAATGAGCAGTTCTTC
TRBJ2-5 | TRBV6-5 | TRBD2 | . | CASSPPLAGVETQYF | TGTGCCAGCAGTCCTCCGCTAGCGGGGGTTGAGACCCAGTACTTC
TRBJ2-1 | TRBV18 | TRBD2 | once | CASSPLGGGGPSNEQFF | TGTGCCAGCTCACCCCTTGGGGGCGGGGGGCCCTCCAATGAGCAGTTCTTC
TRBJ2-3 | TRBV4-3 | TRBD2 | . | CASSQDVRSSGSMNTQYF | TGCGCCAGCAGCCAAGACGTGAGGTCTAGCGGGAGTATGAATACGCAGTATTTT
TRBJ2-1 | TRBV19 | TRBD1 | . | CASSTRTGGTYNEQFF | TGTGCCAGTAGTACGCGGACAGGGGGCACTTACAATGAGCAGTTCTTC
TRBJ1-2 | TRBV19 | . | . | CASTRKPGGGANYGYTF | TGTGCCAGTACCCGAAAACCGGGGGGGGGCGCTAACTATGGCTACACCTTC
TRBJ1-1 | TRBV7-2 | . | . | CASSLVDGVLEAFF | TGTGCCAGCAGCTTAGTGGATGGTGTCCTTGAAGCTTTCTTT
TRBJ2-1 | TRBV5-1 | TRBD2 | once | CASSWTSGSPNEQFF | TGCGCCAGCAGCTGGACTAGCGGGAGTCCAAACGAGCAGTTCTTC
TRBJ1-2 | TRBV6-1 | TRBD1 | . | CASSDPNRGRYGYTF | TGTGCCAGCAGTGATCCAAACAGGGGGCGTTATGGCTACACCTTC
TRBJ2-1 | TRBV19 | . | . | CASSGRLVVTGPEQFF | TGTGCCAGTAGTGGGCGACTAGTTGTGACGGGTCCTGAGCAGTTCTTC
TRBJ1-6 | TRBV2 | . | . | CASRERQFGDSPLHF | TGTGCCAGCAGAGAGCGACAGTTTGGGGATTCACCCCTCCACTTT
TRBJ2-7 | TRBV2 | . | once | CASSSGTLKGEYF | TGTGCCAGCAGTTCCGGGACGCTCAAAGGGGAGTACTTC
TRBJ2-7 | TRBV5-1 | TRBD2 | . | CASSFYSGSLNEQYF | TGCGCCAGCAGCTTCTATAGCGGGAGTTTAAACGAGCAGTACTTC
TRBJ2-7 | TRBV11-3 | . | once | CASSSRGSTYEQYF | TGTGCCAGCAGCTCGCGGGGTTCTACCTACGAGCAGTACTTC
TRBJ2-1 | TRBV5-1 | . | . | CASSPKPTPNEQFF | TGCGCCAGCAGCCCGAAACCCACACCCAATGAGCAGTTCTTC
TRBJ1-6 | TRBV7-2 | . | . | CASSSDTAYNSPLHF | TGTGCCAGCAGCTCCGACACCGCATATAATTCACCCCTCCACTTT
TRBJ2-7 | TRBV28 | TRBD1 | . | CASILDRTNEQYF | TGTGCCAGCATACTGGACAGGACAAACGAGCAGTACTTC
TRBJ1-5 | TRBV6-5 | . | few | CASSPGWFSDQPQHF | TGTGCCAGCAGCCCAGGGTGGTTTAGTGATCAGCCCCAGCATTTT
TRBJ1-4 | TRBV7-2 | . | . | CASSLGPGGEKLFF | TGTGCCAGCAGCTTAGGTCCCGGGGGTGAAAAACTGTTTTTT
TRBJ2-5 | TRBV27 | TRBD2 | . | CASSPLGGKEAQYF | TGTGCCAGCAGCCCTCTGGGAGGGAAAGAGGCCCAGTACTTC
TRBJ1-2 | TRBV28 | . | . | CASSRPGASYGYTF | TGTGCCAGCAGTCGCCCCGGGGCTAGCTATGGCTACACCTTC
TRBJ1-5 | TRBV28 | TRBD1 | once | CASSPPGSRGRQPQHF | TGTGCCAGCAGTCCCCCAGGGAGCAGGGGGCGTCAGCCCCAGCATTTT
TRBJ1-4 | TRBV6-5 | TRBD1 | . | CASSYTGVGEKLFF | TGTGCCAGCAGTTACACAGGGGTGGGTGAAAAACTGTTTTTT
TRBJ1-1 | TRBV15 | . | once | CATSRDRADTEAFF | TGTGCCACCAGCAGAGACAGGGCCGACACTGAAGCTTTCTTT
TRBJ1-2 | TRBV28 | . | . | CASSIWTANYGYTF | TGTGCCAGCAGTATCTGGACAGCGAACTATGGCTACACCTTC
TRBJ2-3 | TRBV10-3 | . | . | CAISESSSSGADTQYF | TGTGCCATCAGTGAGTCGAGTAGTAGTGGGGCAGATACGCAGTATTTT
TRBJ2-1 | TRBV28 | . | . | CASSSADEQFF | TGTGCCAGCAGTTCCGCCGATGAGCAGTTCTTC
TRBJ1-2 | TRBV7-3 | TRBD1 | . | CASSLTGTDGYTF | TGTGCCAGCAGCTTAACCGGGACAGATGGCTACACCTTC
TRBJ2-5 | TRBV6-6 | TRBD1 | . | CASSYRTGGQETQYF | TGTGCCAGCAGTTACCGGACAGGGGGCCAAGAGACCCAGTACTTC
TRBJ1-1 | TRBV7-9 | TRBD1 | . | CASSPGTGFSEAFF | TGTGCCAGCAGCCCCGGGACAGGGTTCAGTGAAGCTTTCTTT
TRBJ1-2 | TRBV5-1 | TRBD1 | . | CASSVGTGYYGYTF | TGCGCCAGCAGCGTAGGGACAGGGTACTATGGCTACACCTTC
TRBJ1-1 | TRBV5-1 | . | . | CATSFLSPGSTEAFF | TGCGCCACCTCGTTCCTAAGTCCGGGGAGCACTGAAGCTTTCTTT
TRBJ1-1 | TRBV29-1 | . | . | CSVEGTSRNTEAFF | TGCAGCGTTGAAGGGACAAGCCGTAACACTGAAGCTTTCTTT
TRBJ1-2 | TRBV18 | TRBD1 | . | CASSPIKGAGYTF | TGTGCCAGCTCACCAATCAAGGGGGCTGGCTACACCTTC
TRBJ2-4 | TRBV30 | TRBD2 | once | CAWSEVRTSGGLAKNIQYF | TGTGCCTGGAGTGAGGTTAGAACTAGCGGGGGACTAGCCAAAAACATTCAGTACTTC
TRBJ2-7 | TRBV11-3 | . | . | CASSLRGSETYEQYF | TGTGCCAGCAGCTTAAGGGGCAGCGAAACCTACGAGCAGTACTTC
TRBJ1-1 | TRBV7-3 | . | . | CASSFQGVNTEAFF | TGTGCCAGCAGCTTCCAGGGAGTGAACACTGAAGCTTTCTTT